The clone carrying this T cell receptor (beta chain) was detected ten times or more. The source of the sample is a study of T cells in Graves' hyperthyroidism and ophthalmopathy. Germline assignment: CDR1 SNHLY and CDR2 FYNNEI. J was trimmed by 0 bases and V by 6 bases; bases with no gene match: 1. This CDR3 has 13 amino acids. RNA transcripts provided the source from which TCR beta CDR3 regions were amplified. An initial round of RT-PCR targeting the TCR CDR3 relied on the HTBI primer set. Using its own MiXCR run on the multiplex PCR reads, TCRdb lists one record per CDR3 protein. This table holds a few hundred thousand distinct CDR3 sequences, about half found once.

This receptor was obtained from a woman between 18 and 29 years old with Graves' hyperthyroidism. The chain uses TRBV2 and TRBJ1-2; 7 positions match TRBD1. What was sequenced was peripheral blood or thyroid tissue (not recorded which). CDR3 nucleotide sequence: TGTGCCAGCAGCGGGACAGCTAACTATGGCTACACCTTC. Amino acids: CASSGTANYGYTF.